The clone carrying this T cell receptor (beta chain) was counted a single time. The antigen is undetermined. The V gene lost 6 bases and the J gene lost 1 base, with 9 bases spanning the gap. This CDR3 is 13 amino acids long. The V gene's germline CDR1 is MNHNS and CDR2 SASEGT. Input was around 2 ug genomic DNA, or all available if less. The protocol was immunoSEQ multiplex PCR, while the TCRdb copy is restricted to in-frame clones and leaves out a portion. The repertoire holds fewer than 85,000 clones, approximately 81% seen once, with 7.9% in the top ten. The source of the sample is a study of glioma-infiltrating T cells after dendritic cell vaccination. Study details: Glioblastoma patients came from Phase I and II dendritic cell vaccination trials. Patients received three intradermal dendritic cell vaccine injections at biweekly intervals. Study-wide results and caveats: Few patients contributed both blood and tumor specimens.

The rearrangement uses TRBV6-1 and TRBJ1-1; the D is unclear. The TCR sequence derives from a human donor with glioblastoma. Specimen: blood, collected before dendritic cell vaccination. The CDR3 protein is CASRPPQNTEAFF. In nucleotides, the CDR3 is TGTGCCAGCAGACCCCCACAGAACACTGAAGCTTTCTTT.